This note documents a single T cell receptor (beta chain) sequence. What it recognizes is unknown. This entry is derived from a study of beta chain features in type 1 diabetes. Study conclusions and caveats: TCRB CDR3 length was moderately but significantly reduced in all four CD4+ subsets of Type 1 diabetes patients.

Per germline, CDR1 SGHTA and CDR2 FQGTGA. There are 14 residues in the CDR3. After removal of 5 bases from V and 2 bases from J, the junction contained 3 bases not matched to a gene. Isolated RNA was reverse transcribed in full, so expressed TCRB transcripts were sequenced. Clones were read by immunoSEQ multiplex PCR, and TCRdb kept only the in-frame ones, dropping some. The sample gives 500,000 to 650,000 clones, 9.5% to 15% of which show up once; around 0.12% is in the top ten. This receptor was taken from a man aged 25-45 years with type 1 diabetes. Specimen: naive CD4+ T cells from blood. The rearrangement uses TRBV7-3 and TRBJ1-1; 9 bases are shared with TRBD1. CDR3 DNA sequence: TGTGCCAGCAGCCGGGGACAGGGTAACACTGAAGCTTTCTTT. Translated, it gives CASSRGQGNTEAFF.